The TCR beta chain described here comes from a study of blood T cell repertoires in COVID-19. This clone has a handful of counts. TCRdb's table, derived via immunoSEQ multiplex PCR, lists solely in-frame clones and lacks some. The data show hundreds of thousands of clones, under 90% seen once. Germline CDR1 is MGHRA and CDR2 is YSYEKL. The CDR3 is made up of 16 amino acids. V dropped 5 bases and J dropped 0; count of bases not matched to a gene: 7. This receptor was identified in a man in his fifties or sixties who had recovered from COVID-19. V is TRBV4-1 and J is TRBJ2-1; 7 bases align to TRBD2. The sequenced sample consisted of peripheral blood. The CDR3 region has the DNA TGCGCCAGCAGCTTCACACTAGCGAGCTCCTACAATGAGCAGTTCTTC. Encoded protein: CASSFTLASSYNEQFF.